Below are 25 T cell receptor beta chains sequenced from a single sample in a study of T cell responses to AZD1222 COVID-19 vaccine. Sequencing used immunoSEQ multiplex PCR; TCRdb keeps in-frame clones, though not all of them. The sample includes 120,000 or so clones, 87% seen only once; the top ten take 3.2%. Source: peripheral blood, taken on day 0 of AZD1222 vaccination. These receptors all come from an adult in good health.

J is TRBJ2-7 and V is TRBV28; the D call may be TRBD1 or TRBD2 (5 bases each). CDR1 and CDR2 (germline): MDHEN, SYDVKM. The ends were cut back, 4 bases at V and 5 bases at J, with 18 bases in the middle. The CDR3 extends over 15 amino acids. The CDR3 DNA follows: TGTGCCAGCAGTTACCGGGGAAAGGGGATGGACGAGCAGTACTTC. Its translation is CASSYRGKGMDEQYF.

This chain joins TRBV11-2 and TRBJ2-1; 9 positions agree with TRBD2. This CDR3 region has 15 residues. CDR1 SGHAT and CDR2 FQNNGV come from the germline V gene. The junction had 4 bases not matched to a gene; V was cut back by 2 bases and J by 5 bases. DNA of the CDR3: TGTGCCAGCAGCTTAAAGACTAGCGGAAACAATGAGCAGTTCTTC. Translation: CASSLKTSGNNEQFF.

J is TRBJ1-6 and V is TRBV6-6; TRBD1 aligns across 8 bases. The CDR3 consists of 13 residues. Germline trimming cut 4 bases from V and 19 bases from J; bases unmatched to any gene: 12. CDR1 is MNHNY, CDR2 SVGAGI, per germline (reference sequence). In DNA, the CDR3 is TGTGCCAGCAGTTCCCGGACAGGGACCCAGTTACACTTT. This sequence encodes CASSSRTGTQLHF.

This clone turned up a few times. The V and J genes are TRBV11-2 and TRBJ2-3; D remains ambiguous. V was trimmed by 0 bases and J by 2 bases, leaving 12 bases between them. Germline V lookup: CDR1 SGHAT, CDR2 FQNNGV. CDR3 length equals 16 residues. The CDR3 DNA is TGTGCCAGCAGCTTAGAGGCAGTACCCCCCACAGATACGCAGTATTTT. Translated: CASSLEAVPPTDTQYF.

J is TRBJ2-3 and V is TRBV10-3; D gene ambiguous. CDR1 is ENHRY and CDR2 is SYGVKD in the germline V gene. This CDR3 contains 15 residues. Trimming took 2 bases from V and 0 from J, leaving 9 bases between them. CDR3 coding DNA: TGTGCCATCAGTGAGGGCCCCGTAAGCACAGATACGCAGTATTTT. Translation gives CAISEGPVSTDTQYF.

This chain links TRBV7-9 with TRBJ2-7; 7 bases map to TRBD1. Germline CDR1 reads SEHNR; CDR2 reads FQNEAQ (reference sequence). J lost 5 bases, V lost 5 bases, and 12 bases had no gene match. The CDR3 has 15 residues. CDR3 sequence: CASSLDRDYLDEQYF. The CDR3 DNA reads TGTGCCAGCAGCCTCGACAGGGATTATCTGGACGAGCAGTACTTC.

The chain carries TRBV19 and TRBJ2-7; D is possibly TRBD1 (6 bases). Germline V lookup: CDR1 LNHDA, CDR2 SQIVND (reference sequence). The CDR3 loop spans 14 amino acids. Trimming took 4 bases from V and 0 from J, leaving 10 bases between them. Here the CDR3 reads CASSTTGSSYEQYF. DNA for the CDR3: TGTGCCAGTAGTACCACAGGGAGCTCCTACGAGCAGTACTTC.

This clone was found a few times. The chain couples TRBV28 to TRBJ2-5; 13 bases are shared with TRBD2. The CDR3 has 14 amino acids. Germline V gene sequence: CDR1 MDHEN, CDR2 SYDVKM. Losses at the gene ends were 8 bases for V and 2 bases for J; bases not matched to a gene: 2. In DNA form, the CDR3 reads TGTGCCAGCTGGACTAGCGGGGGACAAGAGACCCAGTACTTC. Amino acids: CASWTSGGQETQYF.

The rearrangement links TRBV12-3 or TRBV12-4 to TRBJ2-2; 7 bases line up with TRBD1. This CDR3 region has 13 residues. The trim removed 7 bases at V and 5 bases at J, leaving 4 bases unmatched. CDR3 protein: CASMGQLTGELFF. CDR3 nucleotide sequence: TGTGCCAGCATGGGACAGCTTACCGGGGAGCTGTTTTTT.

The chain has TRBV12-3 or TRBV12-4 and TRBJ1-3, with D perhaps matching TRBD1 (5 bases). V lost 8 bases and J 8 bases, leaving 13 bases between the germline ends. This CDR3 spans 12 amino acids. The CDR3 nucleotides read TGTGCCAGCGGGGGGAGGGGTGACACCATATATTTT. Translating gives CASGGRGDTIYF.

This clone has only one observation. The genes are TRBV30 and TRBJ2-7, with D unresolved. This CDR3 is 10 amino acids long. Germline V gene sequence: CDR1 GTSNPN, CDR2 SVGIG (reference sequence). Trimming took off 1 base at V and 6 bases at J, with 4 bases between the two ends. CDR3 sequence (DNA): TGTGCCTGGAGTGCCCCCGAGCAGTACTTC. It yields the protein CAWSAPEQYF.

CDR3: CATSRDLTNEQFF. The CDR3 bases are TGTGCCACCAGCAGAGATCTTACCAATGAGCAGTTCTTC. The genes are TRBV15 and TRBJ2-1, with D unclear. From germline, CDR1 is LNHNV and CDR2 YYDKDF (reference sequence). CDR3 length: 13 residues. V lost 0 bases and J 6 bases, leaving 6 bases between the germline ends.

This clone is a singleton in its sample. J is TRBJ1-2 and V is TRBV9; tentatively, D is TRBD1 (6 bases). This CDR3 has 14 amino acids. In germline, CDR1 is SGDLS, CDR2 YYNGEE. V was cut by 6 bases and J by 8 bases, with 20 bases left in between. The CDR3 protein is CASTYQQGSSGYTF. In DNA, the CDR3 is TGTGCCAGCACCTACCAACAGGGTTCGAGCGGCTACACCTTC. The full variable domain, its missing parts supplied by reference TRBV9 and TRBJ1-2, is DSGVTQTPKHLITATGQRVTLRCSPRSGDLSVYWYQQSLDQGLQFLIQYYNGEERAKGNILERFSAQQFPDLHSELNLSSLELGDSALYFCASTYQQGSSGYTFGSGTRLTVV.

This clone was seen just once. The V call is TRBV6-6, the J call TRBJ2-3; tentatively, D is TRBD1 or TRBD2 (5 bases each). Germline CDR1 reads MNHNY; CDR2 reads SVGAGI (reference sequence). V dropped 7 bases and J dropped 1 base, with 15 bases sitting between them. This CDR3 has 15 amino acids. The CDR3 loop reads CASKGGGSGTDTQYF. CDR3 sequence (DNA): TGTGCCAGCAAGGGTGGGGGTAGCGGCACAGATACGCAGTATTTT.

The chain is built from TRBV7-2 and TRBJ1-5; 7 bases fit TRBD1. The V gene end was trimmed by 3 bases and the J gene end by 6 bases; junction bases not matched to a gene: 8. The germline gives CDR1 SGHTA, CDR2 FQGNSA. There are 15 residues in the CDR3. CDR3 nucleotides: TGTGCCAGCAGCTTCAGGAGGGGGCAAGGTCAGCCCCAGCATTTT. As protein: CASSFRRGQGQPQHF.

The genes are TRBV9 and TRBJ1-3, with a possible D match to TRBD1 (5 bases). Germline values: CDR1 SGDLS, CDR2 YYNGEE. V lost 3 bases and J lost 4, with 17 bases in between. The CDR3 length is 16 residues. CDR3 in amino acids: CASSEGRGAYGNTIYF. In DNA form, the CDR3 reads TGTGCCAGCAGCGAAGGGAGGGGCGCGTACGGAAACACCATATATTTT.

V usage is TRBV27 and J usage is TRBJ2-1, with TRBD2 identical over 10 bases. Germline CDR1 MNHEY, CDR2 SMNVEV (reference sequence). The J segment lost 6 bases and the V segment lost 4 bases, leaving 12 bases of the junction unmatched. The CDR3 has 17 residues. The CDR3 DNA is TGTGCCAGCAGTTCTTCCCCTAGCGGGGGACCCTCCAATGAGCAGTTCTTC. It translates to CASSSSPSGGPSNEQFF.

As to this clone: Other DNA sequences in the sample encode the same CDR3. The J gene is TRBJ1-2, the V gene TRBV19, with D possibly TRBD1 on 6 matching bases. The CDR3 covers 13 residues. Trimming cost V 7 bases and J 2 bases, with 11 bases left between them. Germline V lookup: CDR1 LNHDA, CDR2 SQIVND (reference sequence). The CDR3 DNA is TGTGCCAGTACCCGGGGGGCCAACTATGGCTACACCTTC. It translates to CASTRGANYGYTF.

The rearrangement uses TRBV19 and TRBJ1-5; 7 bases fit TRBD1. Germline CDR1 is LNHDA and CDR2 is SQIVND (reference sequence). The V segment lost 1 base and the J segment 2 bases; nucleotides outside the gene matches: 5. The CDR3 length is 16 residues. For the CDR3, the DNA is TGTGCCAGTAGTATAGGGGCAGGGGGTGGCAATCAGCCCCAGCATTTT. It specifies CASSIGAGGGNQPQHF.

CDR3 amino acids: CASAFWQRTGNEKLFF. The CDR3 DNA follows: TGTGCCAGCGCTTTCTGGCAACGGACAGGGAATGAAAAACTGTTTTTT. The chain has TRBV28 and TRBJ1-4; TRBD1 matches at 8 bases. The CDR3 is 16 amino acids. Looked up from germline, CDR1 is MDHEN and CDR2 is SYDVKM. The junction had 13 bases not matched to a gene; V was cut back by 8 bases and J by 5 bases.

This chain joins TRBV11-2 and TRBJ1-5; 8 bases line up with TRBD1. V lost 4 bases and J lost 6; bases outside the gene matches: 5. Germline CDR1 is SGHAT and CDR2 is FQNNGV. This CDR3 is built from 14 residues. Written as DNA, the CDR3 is TGTGCCAGCAGCTCCAACAGGGGGAGTCAGCCCCAGCATTTT. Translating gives CASSSNRGSQPQHF.

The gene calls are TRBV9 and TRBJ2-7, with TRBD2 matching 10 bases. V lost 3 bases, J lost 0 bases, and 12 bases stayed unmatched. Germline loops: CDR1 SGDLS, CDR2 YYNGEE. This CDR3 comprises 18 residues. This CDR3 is CASSGGRTSGFFSYEQYF. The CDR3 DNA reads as TGTGCCAGCAGCGGTGGTAGGACTAGCGGCTTCTTCTCCTACGAGCAGTACTTC.

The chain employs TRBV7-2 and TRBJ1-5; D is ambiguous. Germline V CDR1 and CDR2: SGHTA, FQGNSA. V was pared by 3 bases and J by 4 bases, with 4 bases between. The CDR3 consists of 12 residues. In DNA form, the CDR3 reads TGTGCCAGCAGCTTTATGAATCAGCCCCAGCATTTT. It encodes CASSFMNQPQHF.

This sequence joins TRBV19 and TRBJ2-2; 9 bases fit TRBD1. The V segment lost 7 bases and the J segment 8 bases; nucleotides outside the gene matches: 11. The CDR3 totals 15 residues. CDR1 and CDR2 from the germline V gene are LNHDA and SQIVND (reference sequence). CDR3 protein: CASTPGTGNTGELFF. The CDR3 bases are TGTGCCAGTACTCCAGGGACAGGGAATACGGGGGAGCTGTTTTTT.

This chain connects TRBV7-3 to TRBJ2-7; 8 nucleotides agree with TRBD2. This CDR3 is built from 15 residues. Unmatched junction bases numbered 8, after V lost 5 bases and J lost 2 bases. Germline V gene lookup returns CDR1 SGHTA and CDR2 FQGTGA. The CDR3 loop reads CASSLLAGTAYEQYF. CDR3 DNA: TGTGCCAGCAGCCTTTTAGCGGGAACAGCCTACGAGCAGTACTTC.